The subject of this entry is one TCR beta chain. What it binds is unknown. The data derive from a study of T cells after posttransplantation cyclophosphamide. Study-wide findings and caveats: After PTCy, TRB diversity resembled that of CNI/methotrexate controls. TRB overlap between skin or GI tissue T cells and blood was limited.

The method was immunoSEQ multiplex PCR; TCRdb's version includes in-frame clones alone and lacks a portion of them. The top ten hold about 7.9% of the sample, which has about 24,000 clones, roughly 90% seen once. After removal of 2 bases from V and 0 bases from J, the junction contained 25 bases not matched to a gene. The CDR3 sequence is 23 residues long. In germline, CDR1 is MDHEN, CDR2 SYDVKM. Control samples came 1 year after myeloablative marrow transplants with methotrexate plus calcineurin inhibitor. Here the sequenced sample was PBMCs, taken after an allogeneic stem cell transplant with a calcineurin inhibitor and methotrexate. This TCR derives from a female patient aged 45 to 65 who received an allogeneic stem cell transplant from an unrelated donor, was CMV-positive, and had chronic GVHD only. Some T cells may be transferred from the graft donor. The chain couples TRBV28 to TRBJ1-3, with 7 bases aligning to TRBD1. The CDR3 loop reads CASSLEGAYWGQIILGSGNTIYF. CDR3 DNA: TGTGCCAGCAGTTTAGAGGGAGCTTATTGGGGACAGATCATTCTCGGCTCTGGAAACACCATATATTTT.